Listed below are T cell receptor beta chains from one sample, sequenced in a study of human T cells and chemical hapten exposure. Via MiXCR, TCRdb re-called the RACE reads, giving one row per CDR3 protein. This table holds around 150,000 distinct CDR3 sequences, around 30% found once. The input for sequencing was whole blood, taken in connection with sensitization to the hapten diphenylcyclopropenone (DPC). These receptors all come from a young woman with alopecia areata. Some clones in this sample may be carry-over from other donors' samples. The CDR3 runs from the conserved cysteine through the conserved F or W.

V	J	CDR3
TRBV4-3	TRBJ2-4	CASSQDKASLAKNIQYF
TRBV4-1	TRBJ2-7	CASSLDRGNEQYF
TRBV20-1	TRBJ2-1	CSARDVGGSYNEQFF
TRBV4-1	TRBJ1-1	CASSNRGVNTEAFF
TRBV30	TRBJ2-2	CAYGKGNTGELFF
TRBV10-3	TRBJ2-3	CAISESSSRRTDTQYF
TRBV7-8	TRBJ2-1	CASSLGGRTESSYNEQFF
TRBV12-3/TRBV12-4	TRBJ2-5	CASGGTGQETQYF
TRBV20-1	TRBJ2-5	CSAFPQVTSGGETQYF
TRBV4-2	TRBJ2-5	CASSQVSSEETQYF
TRBV12-3/TRBV12-4	TRBJ2-7	CASSLAKGSGSFYEQYF
TRBV12-5	TRBJ1-2	CASAPGLSYGYTF
TRBV2	TRBJ1-6	CASSGNGLHF
TRBV24-1	TRBJ2-1	CATSDPGGSSYNEQFF
TRBV12-3/TRBV12-4	TRBJ1-5	CASSRAWGSGNQPQHF
TRBV4-1	TRBJ1-5	CASSQDGGGGKQPQHF
TRBV2	TRBJ1-6	CASGTGTGESYNSPLHF
TRBV7-2	TRBJ2-1	CASSRQLARGTYNEQFF
TRBV20-1	TRBJ2-3	CSARTSPADTQYF
TRBV7-2	TRBJ2-7	CASSLGAGGSYEQYF
TRBV9	TRBJ2-3	CASLRGEGAGTDTQYF
TRBV18	TRBJ1-1	CASSRMAAGKNTEAFF
TRBV6-6	TRBJ2-7	CASSPSVYEQYF
TRBV6-6	TRBJ2-7	CASSSRGIWEQYF
TRBV4-3	TRBJ2-7	CASSPTLGGRSYEQYF
TRBV18	TRBJ2-7	CASSRTGGTYEQYF
TRBV29-1	TRBJ2-6	CSAASGTTGANVLTF
TRBV7-2	TRBJ2-7	CASSLVRTVDEQYF
TRBV29-1	TRBJ2-2	CSVGSAAGELFF
TRBV6-6	TRBJ2-7	CASSYGGQGYEQYF
TRBV5-1	TRBJ2-2	CASSLLRLAGGLNTGELFF
TRBV19	TRBJ2-3	CASSPPRGRGTDTQYF
TRBV2	TRBJ2-5	CASSGTSGGQETQYF
TRBV4-1	TRBJ1-4	CASSHPPRHRRVFF
TRBV4-2	TRBJ1-1	CASTSGGRTEAFF
TRBV11-3	TRBJ2-1	CASSTLAGGRSEQFF
TRBV9	TRBJ1-1	CASSVTANMNTEAFF
TRBV20-1	TRBJ2-7	CSVAGQRYEQYF
TRBV7-9	TRBJ2-5	CASSSGRAQETQYF
TRBV5-4	TRBJ2-2	CASSLDAGGGGELFF
TRBV12-3/TRBV12-4	TRBJ2-5	CASSPGRGETQYF
TRBV7-9	TRBJ1-2	CASSLSPTDYTF
TRBV18	TRBJ2-6	CASFHPDSGANVLTF
TRBV4-1	TRBJ1-1	CASSGDPTEAFF
TRBV7-3	TRBJ1-6	CASSLTTGTNSPLHF
TRBV20-1	TRBJ2-3	CSKVPTSTDTQYF
TRBV9	TRBJ1-2	CASSPLPGTGYGYTF
TRBV3-1	TRBJ1-5	CASSHGEGPQHF
TRBV5-1	TRBJ1-2	CASSLAPSGRVYGYTF
TRBV7-7	TRBJ2-3	CASSLAGGADTQYF
TRBV2	TRBJ2-3	CASSEALPPSDTQYF
TRBV5-1	TRBJ2-7	CASSGTSLGSYEQYF